This entry features one T cell receptor (beta chain) sequence. This record comes from a study of T-cell memory formation after mild COVID-19. CDR1 and CDR2 (germline): SGHTA, FQGNSA. The CDR3 is made up of 15 amino acids. V lost 3 bases, J lost 2 bases, and 5 bases stayed unmatched. TCRdb fed the 5' RACE reads into MiXCR, producing one record per CDR3 protein. The sample lists about 400,000 distinct CDR3 sequences; approximately 16% were seen once. This TCR was sampled from a man aged 18 to 29 who had mild COVID-19 (a few samples of this study predate the infection). Cell type and time point are not known. The chain couples TRBV7-2 to TRBJ2-3; TRBD2 matches 7 bases. The sample comprised PBMCs or a T cell subset sorted from them (not recorded which). As DNA, the CDR3 is TGTGCCAGCAGCTTTGTCGGGGGGACCACAGATACGCAGTATTTT. Translation: CASSFVGGTTDTQYF.